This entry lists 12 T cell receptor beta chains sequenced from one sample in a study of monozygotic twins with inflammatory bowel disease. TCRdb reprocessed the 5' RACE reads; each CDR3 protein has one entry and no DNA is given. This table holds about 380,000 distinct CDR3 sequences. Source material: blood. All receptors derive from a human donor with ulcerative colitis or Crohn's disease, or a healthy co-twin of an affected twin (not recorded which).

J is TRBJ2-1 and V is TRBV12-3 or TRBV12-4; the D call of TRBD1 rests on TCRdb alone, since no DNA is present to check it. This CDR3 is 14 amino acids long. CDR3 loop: CASSLVARGNEQFF.

Here the CDR3 reads CASTKDRGEETQYF. The chain combines TRBV19 with TRBJ2-5; as DNA is missing, the TRBD1 call by TCRdb cannot be tested. Germline V gene data show CDR1 as LNHDA and CDR2 as SQIVND (reference sequence). The CDR3 runs to 14 residues.

CDR3 residues: CASSLGGSASYEQYF. The V gene is TRBV7-2, the J gene TRBJ2-7; TCRdb picks TRBD1, but there is no DNA to check that call. Germline CDR1 and CDR2: SGHTA and FQGNSA. This CDR3 is built from 15 residues.

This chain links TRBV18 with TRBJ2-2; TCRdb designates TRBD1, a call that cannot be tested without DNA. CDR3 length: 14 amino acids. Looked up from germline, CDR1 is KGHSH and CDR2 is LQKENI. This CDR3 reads CASFGQANTGELFF.

The CDR3: CASSLGYVRGDEQFF. The rearrangement joins TRBV5-1 to TRBJ2-1; TCRdb reports TRBD1, a call that lacks DNA to check it against. In germline, CDR1 is SGHRS, CDR2 YFSETQ. The CDR3 runs 15 residues.

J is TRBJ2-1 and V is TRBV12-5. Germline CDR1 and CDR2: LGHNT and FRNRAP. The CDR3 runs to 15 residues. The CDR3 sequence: CAIGSGQSSYNEQFF.

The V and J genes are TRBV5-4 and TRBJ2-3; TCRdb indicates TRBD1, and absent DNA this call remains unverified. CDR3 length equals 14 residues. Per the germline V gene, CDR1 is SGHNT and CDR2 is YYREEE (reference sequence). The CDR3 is CASSWRTGADTQYF.

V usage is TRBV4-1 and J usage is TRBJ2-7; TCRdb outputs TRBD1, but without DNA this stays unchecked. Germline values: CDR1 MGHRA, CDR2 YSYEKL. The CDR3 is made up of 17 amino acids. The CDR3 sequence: CASSRGQGPLASYEQYF.

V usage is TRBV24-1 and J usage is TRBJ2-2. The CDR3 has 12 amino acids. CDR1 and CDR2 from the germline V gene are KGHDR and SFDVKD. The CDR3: CATRSASGELFF.

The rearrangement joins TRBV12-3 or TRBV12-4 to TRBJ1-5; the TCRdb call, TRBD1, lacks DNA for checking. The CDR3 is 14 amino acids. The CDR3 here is CASSFDRGEQPQHF.

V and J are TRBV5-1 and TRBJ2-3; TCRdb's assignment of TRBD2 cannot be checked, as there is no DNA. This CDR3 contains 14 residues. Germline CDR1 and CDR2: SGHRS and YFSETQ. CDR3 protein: CASVRGGGTDTQYF.

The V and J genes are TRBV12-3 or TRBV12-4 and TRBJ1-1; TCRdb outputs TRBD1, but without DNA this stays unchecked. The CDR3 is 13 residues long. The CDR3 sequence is CASKKTWGTEAFF.